The T cell receptor beta chain described here comes from a study of OX40 agonist ivuxolimab in advanced cancers. At the level of the study: Every patient in dose escalation had hepatocellular carcinoma, melanoma, renal cell or head and neck cancer. Partial responses were observed in three patients, of whom one had hepatocellular carcinoma and two had cutaneous melanoma. Study observations and caveats: On average, a greater number of expanded clones characterised CD8+ T cells relative to CD4+.

The germline gives CDR1 ENHRY, CDR2 SYGVKD. The length of the CDR3 is 13 residues. J gave up 4 bases and V 2 bases, and 0 bases lay outside the gene matches. Data came from immunoSEQ multiplex PCR; TCRdb stores just in-frame clones and leaves some out. The sample contains around 9,700 clones, 60% to 80% of which appear only once. As concerns this clone: The antigen is undetermined.

Material: CD4+ or CD8+ T cells sorted from blood, obtained in a trial of the OX40 agonist ivuxolimab. The clonotype originates from an adult with an advanced solid tumor such as melanoma, head and neck, liver or kidney cancer. The chain uses TRBV10-3 and TRBJ2-3; 7 positions agree with TRBD2. The CDR3 reads CAISELAADTQYF. CDR3 in DNA: TGTGCCATCAGTGAGCTAGCGGCAGATACGCAGTATTTT.